The 20 T cell receptor beta chains in this list originate from one sample, sequenced in a study of cytomegalovirus exposure and HLA in healthy donors. Method: immunoSEQ multiplex PCR; TCRdb's copy keeps in-frame clones and lacks some. Among over 45,000 clones listed, roughly 93% were seen once. Material: PBMCs. These receptors were obtained from a woman aged 18-29 years in good health and CMV-seronegative.

The chain combines TRBV19 with TRBJ1-2, with D possibly being TRBD1 (6 bases). The CDR3 spans 13 residues. Germline V gene lookup returns CDR1 LNHDA and CDR2 SQIVND (reference sequence). The V gene lost 5 bases and the J gene lost 6 bases, with 13 bases spanning the gap. CDR3 coding DNA: TGTGCCAGTAGTCTGGACAGTTTAGATGGCTACACCTTC. It codes for CASSLDSLDGYTF.

This chain connects TRBV19 to TRBJ1-5, with 8 nucleotides matching TRBD1. This CDR3 is built from 15 residues. CDR1 is LNHDA, CDR2 SQIVND, per germline (reference sequence). Losses at the gene ends were 3 bases for V and 1 base for J; bases not matched to a gene: 2. CDR3 DNA sequence: TGTGCCAGTAGTATTAGACAGGGGAGCAATCAGCCCCAGCATTTT. Its translation: CASSIRQGSNQPQHF.

The rearrangement joins TRBV7-2 to TRBJ1-2; D perhaps matches TRBD1 (5 bases). The CDR3 totals 15 residues. V lost 6 bases to trimming and J lost 8 bases, with 22 bases between them. Germline lookup yields CDR1 SGHTA and CDR2 FQGNSA. As DNA, the CDR3 is TGTGCCAGCAGACCCTCGGTGAAGCTATGGGGCGGCTACACCTTC. This gives the protein CASRPSVKLWGGYTF.

The V gene is TRBV14, the J gene TRBJ2-1; 8 bases are shared with TRBD1. CDR3 length equals 14 residues. The J segment lost 6 bases and the V segment lost 4 bases, leaving 5 bases of the junction unmatched. CDR1 is SGHDN and CDR2 is FVKESK in the germline V gene. CDR3: CASSRTGNGNEQFF. CDR3 nucleotides: TGTGCCAGCAGCCGGACAGGGAACGGCAATGAGCAGTTCTTC.

J is TRBJ2-3 and V is TRBV13; 10 bases align to TRBD2. The V gene end was trimmed by 5 bases and the J gene end by 2 bases; junction bases not matched to a gene: 7. Germline-derived CDR1 and CDR2 are PRHDT and FYEKMQ (reference sequence). The CDR3 extends over 16 amino acids. The CDR3 nucleotides read TGTGCCAGCAGCCCCAAGCGGGAGGGCCACACAGATACGCAGTATTTT. Translating it yields CASSPKREGHTDTQYF.

The chain carries TRBV7-2 and TRBJ2-3, with TRBD2 matching over 11 bases. The CDR3 has 17 residues. J lost 2 bases, V lost 7 bases, and 11 bases had no gene match. The V gene's germline CDR1 is SGHTA and CDR2 FQGNSA. Here the CDR3 DNA reads TGTGCCAGCACACCCCGTGGGACTAGCGGTACCACAGATACGCAGTATTTT. It translates to CASTPRGTSGTTDTQYF.

This sequence joins TRBV2 and TRBJ2-4; possibly TRBD1 for D (6 bases). With 4 bases removed from V and 0 bases from J, the gap between germline ends came to 10 bases. Per the germline V gene, CDR1 is SNHLY and CDR2 is FYNNEI. The CDR3 extends over 15 amino acids. This CDR3 reads CASSVGTLAKNIQYF. For the CDR3, the DNA is TGTGCCAGCAGTGTGGGGACACTAGCCAAAAACATTCAGTACTTC.

The chain links TRBV5-6 to TRBJ2-3; TRBD2 agrees at 9 bases. The CDR3 is 16 amino acids. V was clipped by 6 bases and J by 0 bases; unmatched bases: 8. Germline loops: CDR1 SGHDT, CDR2 YYEEEE. The CDR3 reads CASNLLLAGSTDTQYF. The CDR3 DNA reads TGTGCCAGCAACTTACTTCTAGCGGGGAGCACAGATACGCAGTATTTT.

The chain recombines TRBV6-1 with TRBJ2-7; tentatively, D is TRBD2 (6 bases). Germline CDR1 and CDR2: MNHNS and SASEGT. Trimming removed 8 bases at V and 2 bases at J, with 7 bases between. CDR3 length: 11 residues. CDR3 nucleotide sequence: TGTGCCAGCGGGGGGACCTACGAGCAGTACTTC. Its protein is CASGGTYEQYF.

The chain joins TRBV11-3 to TRBJ2-1, with 9 bases fitting TRBD1. Germline-derived CDR1 and CDR2 are SGHNT and YENEEA. J lost 3 bases, V lost 5 bases, and 8 bases had no gene match. CDR3 size: 16 residues. DNA of the CDR3: TGTGCCAGCAGCCTAATAAGGGACAGGGACTACAATGAGCAGTTCTTC. This sequence encodes CASSLIRDRDYNEQFF.

The CDR3 sequence: CASSDTTGQGVDEQFF. The DNA for the CDR3 is TGTGCCAGCAGTGACACCACGGGACAGGGGGTCGATGAGCAGTTCTTC. The chain employs TRBV6-4 and TRBJ2-1, with 11 positions matching TRBD1. V shed 2 bases, J shed 8 bases, and the junction held 8 bases outside the gene matches. Germline CDR1 and CDR2: MRHNA and SNTAGT. This CDR3 contains 16 residues.

This rearrangement joins TRBV19 to TRBJ1-1; TRBD1 might be the D (5 bases). The length of the CDR3 is 15 residues. V lost 4 bases and J lost 2, with 14 bases in between. Per the germline V gene, CDR1 is LNHDA and CDR2 is SQIVND (reference sequence). CDR3 bases: TGTGCCAGTAGTAAAAAACAGGCCCCAAACACTGAAGCTTTCTTT. Amino acids: CASSKKQAPNTEAFF.

This clone has only one observation. The rearrangement joins TRBV2 to TRBJ2-7; TRBD2 aligns across 10 bases. Trimming removed 6 bases from V and 2 bases from J; junction bases left unmatched: 7. The CDR3 spans 15 residues. The germline V gene encodes CDR1 SNHLY and CDR2 FYNNEI. This CDR3 reads CASSSERGGPYEQYF. The CDR3 nucleotides are TGTGCCAGCAGCTCGGAGCGGGGGGGTCCCTACGAGCAGTACTTC.

This sequence joins TRBV7-9 and TRBJ1-5; D gene unclear. This CDR3 has 13 amino acids. V was clipped by 3 bases and J by 6 bases, with 9 bases between them. Germline V CDR1 and CDR2: SEHNR, FQNEAQ (reference sequence). CDR3 coding DNA: TGTGCCAGCAGCTTGGACGAGGGTCAGCCCCAGCATTTT. This translates into CASSLDEGQPQHF. Filled out from reference TRBV7-9 and TRBJ1-5, the complete variable domain reads DTGVSQNPRHKITKRGQNVTFRCDPISEHNRLYWYRQTLGQGPEFLTYFQNEAQLEKSRLLSDRFSAERPKGSFSTLEIQRTEQGDSAMYLCASSLDEGQPQHFGDGTRLSIL.

The chain has TRBV2 and TRBJ2-1; 10 bases fit TRBD2. This CDR3 has 12 residues. V lost 9 bases and J lost 6; bases outside the gene matches: 2. The germline gives CDR1 SNHLY, CDR2 FYNNEI. This chain's CDR3 is CARKREGNEQFF. As DNA, the CDR3 is TGTGCCAGGAAGCGGGAGGGCAATGAGCAGTTCTTC.

The V and J genes are TRBV6-5 and TRBJ1-5, with 8 bases aligning to TRBD1. The CDR3 runs to 15 residues. Per germline, CDR1 MNHEY and CDR2 SVGAGI. V gave up 6 bases and J gave up 6 bases; unmatched junction bases: 10. CDR3 nucleotide sequence: TGTGCCAGCAGACTTACAGGGGGAGTACGTCAGCCCCAGCATTTT. It encodes CASRLTGGVRQPQHF.

A single count supports this clone. V is TRBV27 and J is TRBJ1-5; D may be TRBD1 (6 bases). CDR1 and CDR2 (germline): MNHEY, SMNVEV (reference sequence). The CDR3 consists of 13 residues. The V end lost 7 bases, the J end lost 4 bases, and 11 bases lay between the germline ends. The CDR3 protein is CASTTGNNQPQHF. Written as DNA, the CDR3 is TGTGCCAGCACTACAGGGAATAATCAGCCCCAGCATTTT.

CDR3 nucleotides: TGTGCCAGCAGAGGATCGGGGAACACCGGGGAGCTGTTTTTT. Protein: CASRGSGNTGELFF. The chain joins TRBV9 to TRBJ2-2; D uncertain. Trimming cost V 5 bases and J 1 base, with 9 bases left between them. This CDR3 contains 14 residues. Per the germline V gene, CDR1 is SGDLS and CDR2 is YYNGEE.

The chain carries TRBV11-2 and TRBJ1-3; 7 bases are shared with TRBD1. The CDR3 is made up of 16 amino acids. The V segment lost 5 bases and the J segment 0 bases; nucleotides outside the gene matches: 7. Germline V gene sequence: CDR1 SGHAT, CDR2 FQNNGV. The CDR3 DNA is TGTGCCAGCAGCCCCGGGACAGCCCGCTCTGGAAACACCATATATTTT. Translated, it gives CASSPGTARSGNTIYF. Supplemented by reference TRBV11-2 and TRBJ1-3, the full variable domain reads EAGVAQSPRYKIIEKRQSVAFWCNPISGHATLYWYQQILGQGPKLLIQFQNNGVVDDSQLPKDRFSAERLKGVDSTLKIQPAKLEDSAVYLCASSPGTARSGNTIYFGEGSWLTVV.

The rearrangement links TRBV29-1 to TRBJ2-1, with D perhaps matching TRBD2 (5 bases). The CDR3 sequence is 18 residues long. V lost 6 bases and J 9 bases, leaving 33 bases between the germline ends. Germline CDR1 and CDR2: SQVTM and ANQGSEA. CDR3 sequence: CSVGWGRPGGGRMGEQFF. The DNA of the CDR3 is TGCAGCGTCGGATGGGGTAGGCCTGGAGGAGGCAGGATGGGTGAGCAGTTCTTC.